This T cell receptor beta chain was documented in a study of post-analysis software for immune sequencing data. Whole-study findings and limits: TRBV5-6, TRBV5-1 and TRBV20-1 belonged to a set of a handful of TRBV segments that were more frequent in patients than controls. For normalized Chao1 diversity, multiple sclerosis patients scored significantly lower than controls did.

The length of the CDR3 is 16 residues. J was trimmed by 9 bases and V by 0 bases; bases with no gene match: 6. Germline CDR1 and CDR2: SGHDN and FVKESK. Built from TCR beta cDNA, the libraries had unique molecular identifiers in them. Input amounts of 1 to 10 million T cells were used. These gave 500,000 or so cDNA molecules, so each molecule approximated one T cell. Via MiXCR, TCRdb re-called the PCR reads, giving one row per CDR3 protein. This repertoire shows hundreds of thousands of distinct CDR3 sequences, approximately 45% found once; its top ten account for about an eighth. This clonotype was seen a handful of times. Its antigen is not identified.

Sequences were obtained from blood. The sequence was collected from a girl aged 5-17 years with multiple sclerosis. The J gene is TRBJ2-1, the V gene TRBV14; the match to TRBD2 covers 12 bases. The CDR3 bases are TGTGCCAGCAGCCAAGACCTAGCGGGAGGGCCCCGTGAGCAGTTCTTC. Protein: CASSQDLAGGPREQFF.